This T cell receptor (beta chain) was captured by sequencing in a study of T cell responses to AZD1222 COVID-19 vaccine. Study summary: Second-dose groups at about 4 or about 12 weeks were pooled.

In regard to this clone: Its cognate antigen is unknown.

TCRdb's table, derived via immunoSEQ multiplex PCR, lists solely in-frame clones and lacks some. The sample has 95,000 to 130,000 clones; about 92% are singletons. The V gene lost 5 bases and the J gene lost 3 bases, with 8 bases spanning the gap. Germline CDR1 is KGHSH and CDR2 is LQKENI. The CDR3 totals 12 residues. Findings and limits, study-wide: Per reports, nearly half of all spike-specific TCRs target regions that are unmutated in variants. It was only a handful of AZD1222 recipients who were seropositive at baseline.

The chain uses TRBV18 and TRBJ2-7; a weak D match, TRBD1 (6 bases). The sequence derives from an adult in good health. This material consisted of peripheral blood, taken on day 0 of AZD1222 vaccination. In nucleotides, the CDR3 is TGTGCCAGCTCAGGGGGCCGCTACGAGCAGTACTTC. It encodes CASSGGRYEQYF.